The sequence of this T cell receptor (beta chain) was determined in a study of blood T cell repertoires in COVID-19. The wider study: Samples taken during acute and convalescent COVID-19 were collected in the United States, Italy and Spain. The cDNA or gDNA used as material had been derived from T cells, B-cell-depleted T cells, or PBMCs.

CDR1 is MNHNS, CDR2 SASEGT, per germline. V was clipped by 2 bases and J by 5 bases, with 15 bases between them. The CDR3 sequence is 15 residues long. Per the original methods: Amplification of reference gene primers was used by the study to estimate nucleated cell counts. Produced via immunoSEQ multiplex PCR; TCRdb's table is partial and in-frame only. V and J calls and clone size come straight from that table; D and trimming were deduced from the DNA. The sample shows some 350,000 clones, around four fifths of them seen only once. The source is a man between 25 and 39 years old with active or convalescent COVID-19. The chain links TRBV6-1 to TRBJ1-2, with a possible D match to TRBD1 (5 bases). Sequencing was performed on peripheral blood. The DNA of the CDR3 is TGTGCCAGCAGTGAATATCTAGGGACTGAGTATGGCTACACCTTC. Its translation: CASSEYLGTEYGYTF.